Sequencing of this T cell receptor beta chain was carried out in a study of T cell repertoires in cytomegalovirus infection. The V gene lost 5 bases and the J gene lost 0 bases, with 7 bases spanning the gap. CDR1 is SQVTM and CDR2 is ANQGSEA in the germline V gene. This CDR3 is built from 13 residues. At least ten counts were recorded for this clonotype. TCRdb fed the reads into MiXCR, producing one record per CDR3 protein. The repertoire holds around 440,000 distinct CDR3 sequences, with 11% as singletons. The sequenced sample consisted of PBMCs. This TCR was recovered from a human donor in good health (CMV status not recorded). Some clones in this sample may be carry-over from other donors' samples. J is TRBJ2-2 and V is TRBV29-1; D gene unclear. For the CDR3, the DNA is TGCAGCGTTCCTTCTGCGAACACCGGGGAGCTGTTTTTT. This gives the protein CSVPSANTGELFF.